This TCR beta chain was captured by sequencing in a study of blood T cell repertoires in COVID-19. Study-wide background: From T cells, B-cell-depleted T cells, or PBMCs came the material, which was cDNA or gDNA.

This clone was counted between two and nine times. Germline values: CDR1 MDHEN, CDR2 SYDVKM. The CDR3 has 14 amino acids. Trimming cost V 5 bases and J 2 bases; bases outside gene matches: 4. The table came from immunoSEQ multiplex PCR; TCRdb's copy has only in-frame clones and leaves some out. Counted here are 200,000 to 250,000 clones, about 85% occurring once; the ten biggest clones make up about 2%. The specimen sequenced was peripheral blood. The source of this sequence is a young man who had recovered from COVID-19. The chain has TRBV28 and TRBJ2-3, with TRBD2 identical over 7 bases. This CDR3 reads CASSRGTITDTQYF. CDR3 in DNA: TGTGCCAGCAGTCGCGGGACTATCACAGATACGCAGTATTTT.